The 6 T cell receptor beta chains presented below share a single source sample, sequenced in a study of blood T cell repertoires in COVID-19. The data were produced by immunoSEQ multiplex PCR, yet TCRdb's version contains in-frame clones alone and is incomplete. The repertoire holds 150,000 or so clones, with approximately 88% as singletons. The sequencing sample was made of peripheral blood. These receptors originate from a man aged 45-65 years with acute or convalescent COVID-19.

This clone was counted between two and nine times. CDR3: CASSGGLTYEQYF. Written as DNA, the CDR3 is TGTGCCAGCAGTGGAGGACTCACCTACGAGCAGTACTTC. The chain joins TRBV2 to TRBJ2-7, with a possible D match to TRBD2 (5 bases). The CDR3 loop spans 13 amino acids. Per the germline V gene, CDR1 is SNHLY and CDR2 is FYNNEI. V lost 4 bases to trimming and J lost 2 bases, with 9 bases between them.

There are a few counts of this clone. This sequence joins TRBV6-5 and TRBJ1-2, with 8 bases fitting TRBD1. The CDR3 totals 15 residues. Germline V gene data show CDR1 as MNHEY and CDR2 as SVGAGI. V trimming: 0 bases; J trimming: 8 bases; junction bases outside the gene matches: 8. As DNA, the CDR3 is TGTGCCAGCAGTTACTCCGGACAGGGATGGCGCGGCTACACCTTC. Its protein product is CASSYSGQGWRGYTF.

This clone has only one observation. The genes are TRBV24-1 and TRBJ2-1; perhaps TRBD2 as D (5 bases). V shed 3 bases and J shed 4 bases, with 12 bases lying between them. CDR1 and CDR2 from the germline V gene are KGHDR and SFDVKD. The CDR3 loop spans 15 amino acids. The CDR3, as DNA: TGTGCCACCAGTGATAGGGAGCGGAGTTACAATGAGCAGTTCTTC. This encodes CATSDRERSYNEQFF.

The CDR3 bases are TGTGCCAGCACCAACTCACCCCCTTTGAACACTGAAGCTTTCTTT. Its protein product is CASTNSPPLNTEAFF. J is TRBJ1-1 and V is TRBV27; no definite D call. Germline CDR1 MNHEY, CDR2 SMNVEV (reference sequence). With 7 bases removed from V and 0 bases from J, the gap between germline ends came to 15 bases. The CDR3 has 15 amino acids.

This sequence joins TRBV3-1 (or the pseudogene TRBV3-2) and TRBJ1-2; D possibly corresponds to TRBD1 (6 bases). CDR3 length: 14 residues. Germline V gene data show CDR1 as LGHDT and CDR2 as YNNKEL (reference sequence). V was cut by 4 bases and J by 3 bases, with 12 bases left in between. DNA for the CDR3: TGTGCCAGCAGCCCGGGGGGGGCTGACTATGGCTACACCTTC. It yields the protein CASSPGGADYGYTF.

The gene calls are TRBV6-4 and TRBJ1-2; no clear D. This CDR3 has 14 amino acids. CDR1 and CDR2 from the germline V gene are MRHNA and SNTAGT. Trimming took 7 bases from V and 7 from J, leaving 19 bases between them. Here the CDR3 DNA reads TGTGCCAGCACCCCGAGGTTTGGAAGTAGTGGCTACACCTTC. It is translated as CASTPRFGSSGYTF.